This T cell receptor (beta chain) emerged from a study of blood T cell repertoires in COVID-19. Study summary: Donors in the United States, Italy and Spain gave samples during acute or convalescent COVID-19. Sample material is recorded as cDNA or gDNA derived from T cells, B-cell-depleted T cells, or PBMCs.

V shed 5 bases and J shed 6 bases, with 17 bases lying between them. Germline V gene sequence: CDR1 SGHAT, CDR2 FQDESV (reference sequence). This CDR3 has 14 amino acids. The protocol was immunoSEQ multiplex PCR, while the TCRdb copy is restricted to in-frame clones and leaves out a portion. The table records fewer than 400,000 clones, around 83% of them present only once. This sequence was found in a young man with active or convalescent COVID-19. The V call is TRBV11-1, the J call TRBJ2-7; possible D gene TRBD1, 6 bases. Sequencing was done on a sample of peripheral blood. The CDR3 reads CASSTRFQTGEQYF. In DNA, the CDR3 is TGTGCCAGCAGCACCCGGTTCCAGACAGGCGAGCAGTACTTC.